The 21 T cell receptor beta chains in this list originate from one sample, sequenced in a study of T cell responses to AZD1222 COVID-19 vaccine. The table came from immunoSEQ multiplex PCR; TCRdb's copy has only in-frame clones and leaves some out. The sample lists around 84,000 clones; 86% were seen once. The sequencing here drew on peripheral blood, taken on day 0 of AZD1222 vaccination. All receptors come from an adult in good health.

The chain recombines TRBV7-9 with TRBJ1-1; 11 positions agree with TRBD1. The V gene end was trimmed by 0 bases and the J gene end by 4 bases; junction bases not matched to a gene: 4. Germline V gene lookup returns CDR1 SEHNR and CDR2 FQNEAQ (reference sequence). This CDR3 is 16 amino acids long. CDR3 in DNA: TGTGCCAGCAGCTTAGCGGGACAGGGGGGCGGCACTGAAGCTTTCTTT. Translation gives CASSLAGQGGGTEAFF.

The CDR3 sequence is CASSRGQYYEQYF. The CDR3 DNA reads TGTGCCAGCAGTAGGGGACAGTACTACGAGCAGTACTTC. The rearrangement links TRBV27 to TRBJ2-7; TRBD1 matches at 7 bases. This CDR3 comprises 13 residues. Trimming took 5 bases from V and 3 from J; bases not matched to a gene: 4. The germline V gene has CDR1 MNHEY and CDR2 SMNVEV (reference sequence).

This clone appeared a single time. The chain links TRBV5-1 to TRBJ2-3, with D maybe TRBD1 (5 bases). This CDR3 has 15 amino acids. CDR1 is SGHRS and CDR2 is YFSETQ in the germline V gene. Deletions cut 2 bases from V and 6 bases from J, with 16 bases between. The CDR3 nucleotides are TGCGCCAGCAGCTTAGCAGGGCCTATAAGGGATACGCAGTATTTT. Its translation: CASSLAGPIRDTQYF.

CDR3 amino acids: CSVELAGKPEAFF. CDR3 bases: TGCAGCGTTGAGTTAGCGGGGAAGCCTGAAGCTTTCTTT. The rearrangement joins TRBV29-1 to TRBJ1-1; D uncertain. The CDR3 covers 13 residues. Germline assignment: CDR1 SQVTM and CDR2 ANQGSEA. Trimming left V 3 bases short and J 6 bases short, with 14 bases between.

This clone occurred a few times. This sequence joins TRBV9 and TRBJ1-4; possibly TRBD1 for D (5 bases). The CDR3 is made up of 15 amino acids. Germline CDR1 reads SGDLS; CDR2 reads YYNGEE. V dropped 0 bases and J dropped 8 bases, with 14 bases sitting between them. CDR3 residues: CASSVGGAAREKLFF. DNA of the CDR3: TGTGCCAGCAGCGTAGGAGGGGCAGCAAGAGAAAAACTGTTTTTT.

The V and J genes are TRBV7-8 and TRBJ2-1; D is unresolved. Trimming took 3 bases from V and 8 from J, leaving 11 bases between them. Germline V gene lookup returns CDR1 SGHVS and CDR2 FQNEAQ. This CDR3 comprises 13 residues. The CDR3: CASSFRTGHEQFF. The CDR3 region has the DNA TGTGCCAGCAGCTTCCGTACGGGTCATGAGCAGTTCTTC. Filled out from reference TRBV7-8 and TRBJ2-1, the complete variable domain reads GAGVSQSPRYKVAKRGQDVALRCDPISGHVSLFWYQQALGQGPEFLTYFQNEAQLDKSGLPSDRFFAERPEGSVSTLKIQRTQQEDSAVYLCASSFRTGHEQFFGPGTRLTVL.

This chain uses TRBV9 with TRBJ2-2, with 8 positions matching TRBD2. The CDR3 covers 15 residues. Trimming took 6 bases from V and 0 from J; bases not matched to a gene: 4. Germline V gene data show CDR1 as SGDLS and CDR2 as YYNGEE. The CDR3 coding sequence is TGTGCCAGCAAAAGCGGGGGCGCGAACACCGGGGAGCTGTTTTTT. This translates into CASKSGGANTGELFF.

The rearrangement uses TRBV5-1 and TRBJ2-1; 12 bases are a match to TRBD1. The germline gives CDR1 SGHRS, CDR2 YFSETQ. J was trimmed by 10 bases and V by 2 bases; bases with no gene match: 7. The CDR3 totals 15 residues. DNA of the CDR3: TGCGCCAGCAGCTTTTCGGGACAGGGGGCCGGGGAGCAGTTCTTC. Protein: CASSFSGQGAGEQFF.

V is TRBV19 and J is TRBJ2-7; tentatively, D is TRBD1 or TRBD2 (5 bases each). Between the trimmed V and J ends, which lost 6 bases and 3 bases, there was a span of 21 bases. The V gene's germline CDR1 is LNHDA and CDR2 SQIVND (reference sequence). The CDR3 length is 16 residues. CDR3 bases: TGTGCCAGTAGCAAGTTCGGGGCATCAGTTGACTACGAGCAGTACTTC. The encoded protein is CASSKFGASVDYEQYF.

Judged by abundance, this clone is medium-sized. The chain joins TRBV7-9 to TRBJ1-2, with 7 bases aligning to TRBD1. Trimming took 5 bases from V and 3 from J; bases not matched to a gene: 18. Germline loops: CDR1 SEHNR, CDR2 FQNEAQ (reference sequence). The CDR3 runs to 18 residues. The CDR3 bases are TGTGCCAGCAGCGATAGTACACACCGAGGGGGCGGGGACTATGGCTACACCTTC. This codes for CASSDSTHRGGGDYGYTF.

The rearrangement uses TRBV28 and TRBJ2-5, with TRBD1 matching over 11 bases. V lost 5 bases, J lost 4 bases, and 9 bases stayed unmatched. CDR1 is MDHEN, CDR2 SYDVKM, per germline. The CDR3 is made up of 16 amino acids. The CDR3 here is CASSPPGDRGRETQYF. The CDR3 region has the DNA TGTGCCAGCAGTCCCCCCGGGGACAGGGGGAGAGAGACCCAGTACTTC.

Points on this clone: Compared with germline, one end of the junction differs, possibly owing to a read error. The chain carries TRBV7-7 and TRBJ2-7; D is possibly TRBD2 (6 bases). This CDR3 spans 14 amino acids. In germline, CDR1 is SSHAT, CDR2 FNYEAQ (reference sequence). The CDR3 DNA follows: TGTGCTAGCAGCCCCAGCGGGCTCTCCTACGAGCAGTACTTC. This gives the protein CASSPSGLSYEQYF.

V gene TRBV5-1 combines with J gene TRBJ2-5, with D tentatively TRBD2 (5 bases). The CDR3 spans 13 residues. The germline V gene has CDR1 SGHRS and CDR2 YFSETQ. Deletions cut 4 bases from V and 7 bases from J, with 14 bases between. The CDR3, as DNA: TGCGCCAGCAGCCGGGAATCCGAAGGGACCCAGTACTTC. The encoded protein is CASSRESEGTQYF.

The chain is built from TRBV2 and TRBJ2-3; D is possibly TRBD1 or TRBD2 (5 bases each). The V gene lost 11 bases and the J gene lost 5 bases, with 20 bases spanning the gap. The CDR3 runs to 14 residues. Germline CDR1 and CDR2: SNHLY and FYNNEI. CDR3 nucleotides: TGTGCCGGGGCCCGGGACCAGGGTTTAGATACGCAGTATTTT. This codes for CAGARDQGLDTQYF.

This chain links TRBV7-8 with TRBJ1-5; D not certain. Trimming removed 1 base from V and 3 bases from J, with 10 bases in between. There are 15 residues in the CDR3. Germline CDR1 reads SGHVS; CDR2 reads FQNEAQ. The CDR3 coding sequence is TGTGCCAGCAGCTTAGTCGGAGGGCACAATCAGCCCCAGCATTTT. It encodes CASSLVGGHNQPQHF.

The sample holds a few counts of this clone. J is TRBJ1-2 and V is TRBV7-9; no clear D gene. CDR1 and CDR2 (germline): SEHNR, FQNEAQ (reference sequence). Trimming removed 5 bases from V and 0 bases from J, with 13 bases in between. The CDR3 loop spans 15 amino acids. This chain's CDR3 is CASSPDGSTNYGYTF. CDR3 DNA sequence: TGTGCCAGCAGCCCCGACGGCAGTACTAACTATGGCTACACCTTC.

This chain joins TRBV5-1 and TRBJ2-5, with D perhaps TRBD2 (6 bases). V lost 2 bases and J lost 2, with 7 bases in between. Germline lookup yields CDR1 SGHRS and CDR2 YFSETQ. The CDR3 runs to 13 residues. CDR3: CASSFGTQETQYF. The CDR3 DNA sequence: TGCGCCAGCAGCTTCGGGACTCAAGAGACCCAGTACTTC.

This clone was counted between two and nine times. This chain joins TRBV2 and TRBJ1-1; D is uncertain. Deletions cut 5 bases from V and 5 bases from J, with 9 bases between. CDR3 length: 12 amino acids. Germline CDR1 SNHLY, CDR2 FYNNEI. CDR3: CASSPGRTEAFF. The CDR3 DNA follows: TGTGCCAGCAGTCCTGGACGGACTGAAGCTTTCTTT.

V usage is TRBV7-9 and J usage is TRBJ2-1; 11 bases fit TRBD2. Per the germline V gene, CDR1 is SEHNR and CDR2 is FQNEAQ (reference sequence). Trimming at V came to 3 bases and at J to 3 bases, leaving 1 base not matched to a gene. This CDR3 spans 15 amino acids. The CDR3 region has the DNA TGTGCCAGCAGCTTGGGACTAGCGGACTACAATGAGCAGTTCTTC. It codes for CASSLGLADYNEQFF.

The V and J genes are TRBV2 and TRBJ2-7; 7 bases fit TRBD1. CDR3 length equals 14 residues. Germline V lookup: CDR1 SNHLY, CDR2 FYNNEI. The V gene end was trimmed by 6 bases and the J gene end by 6 bases; junction bases not matched to a gene: 11. The CDR3 sequence is CASRPGTGVVEQYF. As DNA, the CDR3 is TGTGCCAGCAGACCCGGAACAGGGGTTGTCGAGCAGTACTTC.

The chain employs TRBV5-1 and TRBJ1-1; D ambiguous. The V end was cut by 2 bases, the J end by 1 base, with 6 bases between. This CDR3 spans 13 amino acids. Germline V gene sequence: CDR1 SGHRS, CDR2 YFSETQ. CDR3 protein: CASSFGWNTEAFF. The DNA for the CDR3 is TGCGCCAGCAGCTTTGGTTGGAACACTGAAGCTTTCTTT.